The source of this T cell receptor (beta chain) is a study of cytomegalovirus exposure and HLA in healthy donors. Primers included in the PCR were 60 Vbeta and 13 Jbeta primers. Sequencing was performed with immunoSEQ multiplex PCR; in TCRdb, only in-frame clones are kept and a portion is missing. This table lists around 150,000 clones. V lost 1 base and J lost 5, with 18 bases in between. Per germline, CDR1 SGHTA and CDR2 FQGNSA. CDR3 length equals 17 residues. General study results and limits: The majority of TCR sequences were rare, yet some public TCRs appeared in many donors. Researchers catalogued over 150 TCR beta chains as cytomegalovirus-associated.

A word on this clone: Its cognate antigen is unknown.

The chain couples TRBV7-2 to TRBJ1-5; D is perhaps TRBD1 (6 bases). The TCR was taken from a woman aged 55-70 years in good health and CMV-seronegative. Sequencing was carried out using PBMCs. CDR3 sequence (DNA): TGTGCCAGCAGCTTAGACCGGCCAGGGGTGGGAGATCAGCCCCAGCATTTT. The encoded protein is CASSLDRPGVGDQPQHF.